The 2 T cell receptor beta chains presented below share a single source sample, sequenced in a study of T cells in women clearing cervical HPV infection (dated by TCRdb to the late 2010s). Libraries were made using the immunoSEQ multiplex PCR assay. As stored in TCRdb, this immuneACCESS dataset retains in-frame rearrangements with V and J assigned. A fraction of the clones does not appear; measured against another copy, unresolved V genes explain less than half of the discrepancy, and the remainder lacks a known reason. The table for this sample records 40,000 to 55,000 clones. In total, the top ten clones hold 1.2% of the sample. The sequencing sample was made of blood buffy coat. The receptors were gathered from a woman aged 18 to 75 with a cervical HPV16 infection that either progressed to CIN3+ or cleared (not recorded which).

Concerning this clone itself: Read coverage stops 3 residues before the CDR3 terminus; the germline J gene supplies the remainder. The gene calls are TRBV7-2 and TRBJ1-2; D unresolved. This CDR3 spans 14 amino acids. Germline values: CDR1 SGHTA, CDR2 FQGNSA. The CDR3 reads CASSSSGVSYDYTF. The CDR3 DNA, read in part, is TGTGCCAGCAGCTCTAGCGGGGTGTCCTACGAC.

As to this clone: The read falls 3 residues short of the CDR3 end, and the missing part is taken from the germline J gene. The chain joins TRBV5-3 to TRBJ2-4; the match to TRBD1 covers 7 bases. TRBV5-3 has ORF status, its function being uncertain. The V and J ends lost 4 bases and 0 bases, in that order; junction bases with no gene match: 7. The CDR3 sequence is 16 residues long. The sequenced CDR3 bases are TGTGCCAGAAGCCCGCGACAGGGTATAGCCAAAAACATT. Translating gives CARSPRQGIAKNI. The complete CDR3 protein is CARSPRQGIAKNIQYF.